The 13 T cell receptor beta chains in this list originate from one sample, sequenced in a study of T cells expressing NK-cell markers. TCRdb reworked the 5' RACE reads into one entry per CDR3 protein, no DNA. The sample is made up of some 600,000 distinct CDR3 sequences, and the top ten hold roughly 3.6% of it. Sequenced sample: blood T cells: a sorted CD56 or NKG2C T cell subset, CD4+ or CD8+ T cells, or bulk PBMC T cells (not recorded which). These receptors came from a man between 18 and 29 years old in good health.

V gene TRBV7-9 combines with J gene TRBJ1-1. Germline CDR1 SEHNR, CDR2 FQNEAQ (reference sequence). The CDR3 runs 12 residues. The CDR3 loop is CAFVGGNPQAFF.

The chain recombines TRBV6-4 with TRBJ2-1; the D gene TCRdb calls, TRBD2, cannot be checked with no DNA. Germline values: CDR1 MRHNA, CDR2 SNTAGT. The CDR3 contains 16 residues. CDR3 sequence: CASSDSWGRDSGEQFF.

This CDR3 reads CASSTKKGTSYNEQFF. V and J are TRBV6-2 or TRBV6-3 and TRBJ2-1; TCRdb indicates TRBD2, and absent DNA this call remains unverified. CDR1 is MNHEY and CDR2 is SVGEGT in the germline V gene. The CDR3 has 16 residues.

The chain combines TRBV14 with TRBJ2-7; TCRdb lists TRBD1, though no DNA is available to test this call. From germline, CDR1 is SGHDN and CDR2 FVKESK. The length of the CDR3 is 14 residues. The CDR3 loop reads CASRQSGTTYEQYF.

The chain carries TRBV7-2 and TRBJ2-7; the D call from TCRdb, TRBD1, cannot be confirmed without DNA. The V gene's germline CDR1 is SGHTA and CDR2 FQGNSA. CDR3 size: 16 residues. This CDR3 reads CASSLVLTGKNSEQYF.

The CDR3 reads CAGGGLAGGPNEQFF. This chain uses TRBV6-1 with TRBJ2-1; lacking DNA, the TRBD2 call made by TCRdb goes unchecked. In germline, CDR1 is MNHNS, CDR2 SASEGT. This CDR3 has 15 residues.

V is TRBV18 and J is TRBJ1-2; TCRdb returns TRBD1, unconfirmable since there is no DNA. CDR3 length equals 13 residues. Germline CDR1 and CDR2: KGHSH and LQKENI. The CDR3 reads CASSPPGRGGYTF.

The J gene is TRBJ2-7, the V gene TRBV3-1; TCRdb returns TRBD1, unconfirmable since there is no DNA. This CDR3 comprises 15 residues. From germline, CDR1 is LGHDT and CDR2 YNNKEL (reference sequence). The chain's CDR3 is CASSRRVDSQYEQYF.

CDR3: CATSGARNQPQHF. The genes are TRBV7-2 and TRBJ1-5. Germline V lookup: CDR1 SGHTA, CDR2 FQGNSA. CDR3 length: 13 amino acids.

The CDR3 region is CASSIVANHYNEQFF. The rearrangement joins TRBV19 to TRBJ2-1; TCRdb lists TRBD2, though no DNA is available to test this call. The CDR3 runs to 15 residues. CDR1 and CDR2 from the germline V gene are LNHDA and SQIVND (reference sequence).

This rearrangement joins TRBV11-2 to TRBJ2-7; TCRdb indicates TRBD1, and absent DNA this call remains unverified. Germline lookup yields CDR1 SGHAT and CDR2 FQNNGV. CDR3 length: 18 amino acids. CDR3 protein: CASSSLQTPGQGRSEQYF.

This chain links TRBV2 with TRBJ2-6; TCRdb names TRBD1, which stays unverified in the absence of DNA. Germline assignment: CDR1 SNHLY and CDR2 FYNNEI. The CDR3 spans 12 residues. The CDR3 spells CAGGSGANVLTF.

The chain carries TRBV28 and TRBJ2-4; the TRBD2 assignment by TCRdb is unverifiable without DNA. Germline lookup yields CDR1 MDHEN and CDR2 SYDVKM. The CDR3 length is 14 residues. CDR3 residues: CASSPQGREGIQYF.